This entry describes one T cell receptor beta chain. Its specificity is unknown. It was with 60 Vbeta and 13 Jbeta primers that the PCR ran. Only in-frame clones appear in the TCRdb table, and some are missing; sequencing was by immunoSEQ multiplex PCR. Here the sample spans almost 90,000 clones, approximately 81% being singletons. Between the trimmed V and J ends, which lost 3 bases and 2 bases, there was a span of 7 bases. The germline gives CDR1 LNHDA, CDR2 SQIVND (reference sequence). This CDR3 comprises 13 residues. Nominally healthy donors provided the samples, though records likely missed some immune exposures. These data belong to a study of cytomegalovirus exposure and HLA in healthy donors. Findings and caveats of the study: Earlier results showed most TCR beta V segments being productive about 90% or about 30% of the time. Later analysis identified over 15,000 TCR beta sequences associated with HLA alleles, using a false discovery rate threshold of 0.05. Among the CMV-associated chains, a few were confirmed in vitro as specific for CMV antigens.

The chain links TRBV19 to TRBJ2-5; D possibly corresponds to TRBD1 (6 bases). Sample: PBMCs. This receptor was taken from a man aged 35-49 years in good health and CMV-seropositive. CDR3 residues: CASSMGQQETQYF. CDR3 coding DNA: TGTGCCAGTAGTATGGGACAACAAGAGACCCAGTACTTC.